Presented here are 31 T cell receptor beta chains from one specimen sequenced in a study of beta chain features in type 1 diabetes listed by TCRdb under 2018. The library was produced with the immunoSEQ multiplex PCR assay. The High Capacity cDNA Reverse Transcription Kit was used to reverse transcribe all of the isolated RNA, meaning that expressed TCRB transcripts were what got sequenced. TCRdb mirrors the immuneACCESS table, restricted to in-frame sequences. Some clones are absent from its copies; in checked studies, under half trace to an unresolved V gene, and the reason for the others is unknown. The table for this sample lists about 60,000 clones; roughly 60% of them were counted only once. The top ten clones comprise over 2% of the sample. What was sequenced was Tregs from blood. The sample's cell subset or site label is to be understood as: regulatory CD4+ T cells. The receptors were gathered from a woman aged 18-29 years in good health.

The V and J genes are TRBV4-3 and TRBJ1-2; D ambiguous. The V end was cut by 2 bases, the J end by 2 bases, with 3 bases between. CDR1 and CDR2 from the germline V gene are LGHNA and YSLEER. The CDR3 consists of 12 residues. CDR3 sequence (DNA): TGCGCCAGCAGCCAATCAAACTATGGCTACACCTTC. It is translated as CASSQSNYGYTF.

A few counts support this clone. The CDR3 protein is CASSYDRNYEQYF. CDR3 nucleotide sequence: TGCGCCAGCAGTTACGACAGGAACTACGAGCAGTACTTC. V usage is TRBV5-1 and J usage is TRBJ2-7, with D possibly being TRBD1 (6 bases). Per germline, CDR1 SGHRS and CDR2 YFSETQ. This CDR3 region has 13 residues. Trimming left V 5 bases short and J 3 bases short, with 12 bases between.

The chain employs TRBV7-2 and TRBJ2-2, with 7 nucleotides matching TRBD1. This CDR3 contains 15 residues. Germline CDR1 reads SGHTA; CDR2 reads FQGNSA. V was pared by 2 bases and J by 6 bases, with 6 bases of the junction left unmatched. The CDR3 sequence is CASSLRGPVAGELFF. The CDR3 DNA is TGTGCCAGCAGCTTAAGGGGGCCGGTGGCCGGGGAGCTGTTTTTT. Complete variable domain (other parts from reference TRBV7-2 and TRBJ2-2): GAGVSQSPSNKVTEKGKDVELRCDPISGHTALYWYRQSLGQGLEFLIYFQGNSAPDKSGLPSDRFSAERTGGSVSTLTIQRTQQEDSAVYLCASSLRGPVAGELFFGEGSRLTVL.

As DNA, the CDR3 is TGTGCCAGCAGGTCAGGGTTCGCTGAAGCTTTCTTT. It translates to CASRSGFAEAFF. The chain employs TRBV6-5 and TRBJ1-1; D might be TRBD1 (5 bases). Germline CDR1 is MNHEY and CDR2 is SVGAGI. The CDR3 is 12 amino acids. The V gene lost 6 bases and the J gene lost 6 bases, with 11 bases spanning the gap.

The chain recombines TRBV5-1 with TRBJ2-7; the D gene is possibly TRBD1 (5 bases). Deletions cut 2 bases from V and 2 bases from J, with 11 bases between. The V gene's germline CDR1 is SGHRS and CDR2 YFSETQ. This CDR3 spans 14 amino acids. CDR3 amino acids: CASSLEVGAYEQYF. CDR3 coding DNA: TGCGCCAGCAGCTTAGAGGTAGGGGCCTACGAGCAGTACTTC.

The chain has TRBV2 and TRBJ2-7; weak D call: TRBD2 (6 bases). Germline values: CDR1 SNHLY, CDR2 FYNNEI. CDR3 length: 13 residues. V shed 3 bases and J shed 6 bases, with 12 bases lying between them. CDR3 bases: TGTGCCAGCAGTGACGCGCCCGGGGGCGAGCAGTACTTC. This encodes CASSDAPGGEQYF.

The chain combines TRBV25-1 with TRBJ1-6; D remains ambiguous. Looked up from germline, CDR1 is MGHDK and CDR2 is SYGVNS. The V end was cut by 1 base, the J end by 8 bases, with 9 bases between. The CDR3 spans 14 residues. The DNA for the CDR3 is TGTGCCAGCAGTGAATGGCTAGGAGATTCACCCCTCCACTTT. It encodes CASSEWLGDSPLHF.

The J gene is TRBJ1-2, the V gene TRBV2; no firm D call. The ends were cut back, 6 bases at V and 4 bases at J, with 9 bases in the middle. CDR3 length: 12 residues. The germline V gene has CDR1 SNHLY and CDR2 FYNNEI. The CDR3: CASRSPGYGYTF. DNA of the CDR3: TGTGCCAGCAGGTCTCCGGGCTATGGCTACACCTTC.

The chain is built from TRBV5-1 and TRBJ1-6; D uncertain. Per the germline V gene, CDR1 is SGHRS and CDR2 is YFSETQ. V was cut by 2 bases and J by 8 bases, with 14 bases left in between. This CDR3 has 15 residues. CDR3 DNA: TGCGCCAGCAGCTTCCTACCACCACCCGATTCACCCCTCCACTTT. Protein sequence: CASSFLPPPDSPLHF.

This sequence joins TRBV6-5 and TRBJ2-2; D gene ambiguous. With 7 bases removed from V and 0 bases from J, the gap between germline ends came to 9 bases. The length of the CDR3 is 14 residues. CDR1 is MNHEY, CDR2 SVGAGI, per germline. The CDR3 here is CASNFGANTGELFF. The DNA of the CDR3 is TGTGCCAGCAATTTCGGTGCGAACACCGGGGAGCTGTTTTTT.

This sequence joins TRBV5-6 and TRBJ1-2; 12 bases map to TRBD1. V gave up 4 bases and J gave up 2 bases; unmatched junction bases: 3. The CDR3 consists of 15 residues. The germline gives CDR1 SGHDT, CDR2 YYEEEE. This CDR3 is CASSPGTGGNYGYTF. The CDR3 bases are TGTGCCAGCAGCCCCGGGACAGGGGGCAACTATGGCTACACCTTC.

The CDR3 DNA follows: TGCGCCAGCAGCCTCCTAGCGGGACAGGCCGGGGAGCTGTTTTTT. The encoded protein is CASSLLAGQAGELFF. The gene calls are TRBV5-1 and TRBJ2-2, with TRBD2 as a possible D gene (9 bases). V was cut by 4 bases and J by 6 bases, with 16 bases left in between. This CDR3 comprises 15 residues. Germline assignment: CDR1 SGHRS and CDR2 YFSETQ.

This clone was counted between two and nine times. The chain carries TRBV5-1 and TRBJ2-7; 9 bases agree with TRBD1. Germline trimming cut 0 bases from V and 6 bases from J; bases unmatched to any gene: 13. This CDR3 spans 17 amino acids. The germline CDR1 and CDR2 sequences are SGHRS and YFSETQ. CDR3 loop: CASSLAPNRGRRGEQYF. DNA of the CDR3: TGCGCCAGCAGCTTGGCTCCAAACAGGGGGCGCAGGGGCGAGCAGTACTTC.

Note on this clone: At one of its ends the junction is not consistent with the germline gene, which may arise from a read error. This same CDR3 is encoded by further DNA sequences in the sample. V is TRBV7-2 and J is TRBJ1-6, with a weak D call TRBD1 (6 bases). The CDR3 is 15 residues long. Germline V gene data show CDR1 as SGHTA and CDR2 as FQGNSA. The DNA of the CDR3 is TGTGCCAGCAGCTTCCAGGGGACCTATAATTCCCCCCTCCACTTT. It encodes CASSFQGTYNSPLHF.

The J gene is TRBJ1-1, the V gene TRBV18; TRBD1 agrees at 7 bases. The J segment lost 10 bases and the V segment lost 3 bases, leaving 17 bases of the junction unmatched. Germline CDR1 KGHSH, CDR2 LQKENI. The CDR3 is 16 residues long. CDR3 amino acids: CASSPRLSGTELAAFF. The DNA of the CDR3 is TGTGCCAGCTCACCTAGGCTATCCGGGACAGAGCTGGCAGCTTTCTTT. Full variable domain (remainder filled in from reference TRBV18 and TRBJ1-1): NAGVMQNPRHLVRRRGQEARLRCSPMKGHSHVYWYRQLPEEGLKFMVYLQKENIIDESGMPKERFSAEFPKEGPSILRIQQVVRGDSAAYFCASSPRLSGTELAAFFGQGTRLTVV.

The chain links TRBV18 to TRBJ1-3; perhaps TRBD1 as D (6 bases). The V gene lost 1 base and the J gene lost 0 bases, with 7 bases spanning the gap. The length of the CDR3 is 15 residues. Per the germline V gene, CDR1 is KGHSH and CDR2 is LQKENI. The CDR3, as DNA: TGTGCCAGCTCACCACGGGACAACTCTGGAAACACCATATATTTT. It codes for CASSPRDNSGNTIYF.

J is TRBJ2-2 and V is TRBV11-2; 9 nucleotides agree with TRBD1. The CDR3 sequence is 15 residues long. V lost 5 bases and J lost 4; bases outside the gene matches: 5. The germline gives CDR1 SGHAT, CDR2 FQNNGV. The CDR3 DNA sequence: TGTGCCAGCAGCACACAGGGGGCGGGCACCGGGGAGCTGTTTTTT. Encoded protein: CASSTQGAGTGELFF.

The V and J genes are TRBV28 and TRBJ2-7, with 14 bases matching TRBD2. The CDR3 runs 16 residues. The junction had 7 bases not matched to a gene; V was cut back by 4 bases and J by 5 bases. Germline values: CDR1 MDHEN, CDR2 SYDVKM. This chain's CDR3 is CASSSAGTSGSHEQYF. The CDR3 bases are TGTGCCAGCAGTTCCGCCGGGACTAGCGGGAGTCACGAGCAGTACTTC.

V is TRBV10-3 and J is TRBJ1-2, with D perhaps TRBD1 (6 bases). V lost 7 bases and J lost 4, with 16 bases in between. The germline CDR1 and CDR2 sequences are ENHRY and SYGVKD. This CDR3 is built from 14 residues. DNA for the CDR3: TGTGCCATCACGAGGACAGATTTTGGCTATGGCTACACCTTC. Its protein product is CAITRTDFGYGYTF.

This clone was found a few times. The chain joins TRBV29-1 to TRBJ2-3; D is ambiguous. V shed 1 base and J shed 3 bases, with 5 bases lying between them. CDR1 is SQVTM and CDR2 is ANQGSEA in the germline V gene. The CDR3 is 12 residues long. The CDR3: CSVEGATDTQYF. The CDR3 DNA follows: TGCAGCGTTGAAGGGGCGACAGATACGCAGTATTTT.

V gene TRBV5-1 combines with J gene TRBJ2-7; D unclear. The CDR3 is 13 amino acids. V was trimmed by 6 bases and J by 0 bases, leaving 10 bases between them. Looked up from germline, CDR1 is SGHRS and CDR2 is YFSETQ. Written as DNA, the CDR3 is TGCGCCAGCACAGATTCCCTCTCCTACGAGCAGTACTTC. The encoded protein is CASTDSLSYEQYF.

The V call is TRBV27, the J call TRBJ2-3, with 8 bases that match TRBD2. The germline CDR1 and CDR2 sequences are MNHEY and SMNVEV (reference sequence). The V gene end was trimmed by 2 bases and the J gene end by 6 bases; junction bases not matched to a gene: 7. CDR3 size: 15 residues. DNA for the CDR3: TGTGCCAGCAGTTTAGCGGGAGGCGAGCAGGATACGCAGTATTTT. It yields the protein CASSLAGGEQDTQYF.

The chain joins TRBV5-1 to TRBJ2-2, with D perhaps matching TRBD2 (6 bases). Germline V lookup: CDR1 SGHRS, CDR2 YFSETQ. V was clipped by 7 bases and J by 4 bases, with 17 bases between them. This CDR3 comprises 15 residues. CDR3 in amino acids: CASSPSGEVTGELFF. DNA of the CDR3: TGCGCCAGCTCCCCCTCGGGGGAAGTCACCGGGGAGCTGTTTTTT.

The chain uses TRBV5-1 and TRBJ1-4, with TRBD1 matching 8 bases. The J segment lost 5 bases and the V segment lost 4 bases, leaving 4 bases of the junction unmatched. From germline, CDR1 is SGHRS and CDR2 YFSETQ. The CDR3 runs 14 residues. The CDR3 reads CASSVGQANEKLFF. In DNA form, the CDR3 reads TGCGCCAGCAGCGTGGGACAGGCGAATGAAAAACTGTTTTTT.

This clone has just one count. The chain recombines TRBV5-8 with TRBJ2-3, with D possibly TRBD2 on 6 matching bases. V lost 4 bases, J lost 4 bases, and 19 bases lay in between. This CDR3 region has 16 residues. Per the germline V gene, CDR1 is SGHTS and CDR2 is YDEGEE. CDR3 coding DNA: TGTGCCAGCAGCGCCGCTCAGACTAGAGGCGCAGATACGCAGTATTTT. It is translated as CASSAAQTRGADTQYF.

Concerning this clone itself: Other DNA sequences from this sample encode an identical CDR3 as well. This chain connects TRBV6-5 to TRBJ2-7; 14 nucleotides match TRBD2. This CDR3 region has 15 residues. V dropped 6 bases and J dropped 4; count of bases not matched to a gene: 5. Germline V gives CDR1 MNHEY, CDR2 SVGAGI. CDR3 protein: CASSRTSGRSYEQYF. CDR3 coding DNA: TGTGCCAGCAGCCGGACTAGCGGGAGGTCGTACGAGCAGTACTTC.

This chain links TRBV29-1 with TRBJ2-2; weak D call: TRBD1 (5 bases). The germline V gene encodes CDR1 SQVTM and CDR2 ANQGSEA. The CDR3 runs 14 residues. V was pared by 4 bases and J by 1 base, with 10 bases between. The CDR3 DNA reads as TGCAGCGTTGGCTCCCAGGGGAACACCGGGGAGCTGTTTTTT. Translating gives CSVGSQGNTGELFF.

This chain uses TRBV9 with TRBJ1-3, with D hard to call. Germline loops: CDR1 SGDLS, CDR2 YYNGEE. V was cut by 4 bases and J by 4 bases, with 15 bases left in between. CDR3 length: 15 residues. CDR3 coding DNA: TGTGCCAGCAGCAGGAGCCACTCGAAAGGAAACACCATATATTTT. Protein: CASSRSHSKGNTIYF.

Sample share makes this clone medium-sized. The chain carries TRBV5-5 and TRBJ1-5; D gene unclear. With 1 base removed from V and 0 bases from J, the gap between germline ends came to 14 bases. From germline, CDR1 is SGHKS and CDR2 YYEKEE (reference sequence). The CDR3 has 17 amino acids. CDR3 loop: CASSLRAGLLSNQPQHF. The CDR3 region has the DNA TGTGCCAGCAGCTTGCGGGCAGGACTCCTTAGCAATCAGCCCCAGCATTTT.

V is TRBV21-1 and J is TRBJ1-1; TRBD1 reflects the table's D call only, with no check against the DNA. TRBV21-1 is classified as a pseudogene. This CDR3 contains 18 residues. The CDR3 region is CASSKAASVGLTLPKAFF. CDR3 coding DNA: TGTGCCAGCAGCAAAGCGGCATCCGTGGGGCTCACACTACCCAAAGCTTTCTTT.

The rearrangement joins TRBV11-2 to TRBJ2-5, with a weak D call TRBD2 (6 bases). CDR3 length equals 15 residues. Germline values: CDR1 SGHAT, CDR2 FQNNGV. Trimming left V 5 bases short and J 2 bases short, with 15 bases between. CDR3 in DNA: TGTGCCAGCAGCCGTAGCGGAGTAAATCAAGAGACCCAGTACTTC. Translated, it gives CASSRSGVNQETQYF.